This T cell receptor beta chain is from a study of T-cell reconstitution after alpha-beta-depleted transplantation in children. Unique molecular identifiers were used to barcode this TCRbeta library. MiXCR was run by TCRdb on the PCR reads, yielding one entry per CDR3 protein. The sample carries about 500,000 distinct CDR3 sequences, about 30% recorded once. The CDR3 is 13 amino acids. The V end lost 3 bases, the J end lost 7 bases, and 10 bases lay between the germline ends. CDR1 and CDR2 (germline): MNHEY, SMNVEV (reference sequence). The genes are TRBV27 and TRBJ2-1; D unclear. This specimen was PBMCs from the stem cell graft donor, taken from the stem cell graft. The TCR sequence derives from a human donor who donated a stem cell graft to a child with aplastic anemia. For the CDR3, the DNA is TGTGCCAGCAGTTTTGGCCCTGGGAATGAGCAGTTCTTC. Residues: CASSFGPGNEQFF.